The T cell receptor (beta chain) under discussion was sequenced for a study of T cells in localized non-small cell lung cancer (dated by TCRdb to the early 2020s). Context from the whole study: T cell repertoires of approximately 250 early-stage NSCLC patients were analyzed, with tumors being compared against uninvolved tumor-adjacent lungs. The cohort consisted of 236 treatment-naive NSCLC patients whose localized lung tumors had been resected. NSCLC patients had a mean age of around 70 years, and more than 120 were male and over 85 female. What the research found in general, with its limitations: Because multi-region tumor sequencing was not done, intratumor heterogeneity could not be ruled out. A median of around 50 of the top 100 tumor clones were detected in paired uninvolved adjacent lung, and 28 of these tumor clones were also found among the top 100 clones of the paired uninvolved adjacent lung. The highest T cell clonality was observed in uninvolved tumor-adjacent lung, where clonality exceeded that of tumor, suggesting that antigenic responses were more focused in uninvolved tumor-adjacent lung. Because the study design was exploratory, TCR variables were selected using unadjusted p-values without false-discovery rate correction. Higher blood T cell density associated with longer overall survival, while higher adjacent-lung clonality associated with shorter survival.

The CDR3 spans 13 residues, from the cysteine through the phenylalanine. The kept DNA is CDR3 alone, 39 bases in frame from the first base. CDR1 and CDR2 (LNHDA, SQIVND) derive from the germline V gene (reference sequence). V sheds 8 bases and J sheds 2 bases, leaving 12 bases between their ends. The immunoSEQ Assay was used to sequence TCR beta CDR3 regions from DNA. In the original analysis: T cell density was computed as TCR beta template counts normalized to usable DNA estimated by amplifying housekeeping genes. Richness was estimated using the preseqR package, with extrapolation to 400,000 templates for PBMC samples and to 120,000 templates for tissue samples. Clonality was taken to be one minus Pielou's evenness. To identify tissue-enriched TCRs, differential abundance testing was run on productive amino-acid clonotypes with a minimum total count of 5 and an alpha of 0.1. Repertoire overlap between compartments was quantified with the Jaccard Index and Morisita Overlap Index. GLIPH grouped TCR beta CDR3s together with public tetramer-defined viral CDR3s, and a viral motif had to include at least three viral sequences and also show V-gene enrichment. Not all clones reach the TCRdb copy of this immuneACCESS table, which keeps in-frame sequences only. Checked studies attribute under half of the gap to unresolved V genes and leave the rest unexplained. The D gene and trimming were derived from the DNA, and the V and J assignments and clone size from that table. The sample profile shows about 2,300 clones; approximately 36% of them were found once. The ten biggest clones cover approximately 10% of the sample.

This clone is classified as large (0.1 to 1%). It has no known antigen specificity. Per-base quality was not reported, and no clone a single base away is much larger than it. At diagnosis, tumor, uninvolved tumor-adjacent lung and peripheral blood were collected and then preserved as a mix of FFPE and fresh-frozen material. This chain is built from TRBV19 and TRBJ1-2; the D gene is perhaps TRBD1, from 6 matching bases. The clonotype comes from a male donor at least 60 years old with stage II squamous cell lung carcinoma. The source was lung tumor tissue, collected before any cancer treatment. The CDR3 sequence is CASRDRINYGYTF. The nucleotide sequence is TGTGCCAGTCGCGACAGGATAAACTATGGCTACACCTTC.